This TCR beta chain was retrieved from a study of T cells in tumors after PD-1 blockade. The protocol was immunoSEQ multiplex PCR, while the TCRdb copy is restricted to in-frame clones and leaves out a portion. The sample lists some 20,000 clones, 81% occurring once. In germline, CDR1 is SEHNR, CDR2 FQNEAQ (reference sequence). The CDR3 loop spans 15 amino acids. The ends lost 7 bases at V and 6 bases at J; junction bases unmatched: 8. The chain recombines TRBV7-9 with TRBJ2-2; 10 nucleotides match TRBD1. The sample was PBMCs, taken after anti-PD-1 therapy. The receptor was isolated from a human donor with advanced basal cell or squamous cell carcinoma (not recorded which). Here the CDR3 reads CASTPTGTGAGELFF. The CDR3 nucleotides are TGTGCCAGCACCCCAACCGGGACAGGGGCCGGGGAGCTGTTTTTT. Full variable domain (rest looked up from reference TRBV7-9 and TRBJ2-2): DTGVSQNPRHKITKRGQNVTFRCDPISEHNRLYWYRQTLGQGPEFLTYFQNEAQLEKSRLLSDRFSAERPKGSFSTLEIQRTEQGDSAMYLCASTPTGTGAGELFFGEGSRLTVL.